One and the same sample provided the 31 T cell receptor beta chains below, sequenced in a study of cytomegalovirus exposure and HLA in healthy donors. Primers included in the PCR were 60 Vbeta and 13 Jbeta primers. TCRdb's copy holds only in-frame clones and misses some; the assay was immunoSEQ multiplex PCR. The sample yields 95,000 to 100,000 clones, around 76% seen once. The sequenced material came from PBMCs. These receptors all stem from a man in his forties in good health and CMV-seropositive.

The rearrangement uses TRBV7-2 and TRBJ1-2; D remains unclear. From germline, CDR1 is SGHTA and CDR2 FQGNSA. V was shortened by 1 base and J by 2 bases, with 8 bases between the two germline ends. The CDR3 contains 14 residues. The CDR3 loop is CASSLGSGNYGYTF. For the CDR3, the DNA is TGTGCCAGCAGCTTAGGGTCCGGGAACTATGGCTACACCTTC.

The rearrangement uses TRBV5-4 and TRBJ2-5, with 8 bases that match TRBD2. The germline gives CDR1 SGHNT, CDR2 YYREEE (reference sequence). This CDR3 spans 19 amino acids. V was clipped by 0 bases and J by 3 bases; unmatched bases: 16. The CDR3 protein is CASSLAPRWPGRGEETQYF. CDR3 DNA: TGTGCCAGCAGCTTGGCCCCCAGATGGCCCGGGCGGGGGGAAGAGACCCAGTACTTC.

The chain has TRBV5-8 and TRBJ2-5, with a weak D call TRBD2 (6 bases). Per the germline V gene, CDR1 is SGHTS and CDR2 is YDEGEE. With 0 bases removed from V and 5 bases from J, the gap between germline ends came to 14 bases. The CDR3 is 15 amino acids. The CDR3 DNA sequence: TGTGCCAGCAGCTTGGCCTGGGGGGTATCTGAGACCCAGTACTTC. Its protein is CASSLAWGVSETQYF.

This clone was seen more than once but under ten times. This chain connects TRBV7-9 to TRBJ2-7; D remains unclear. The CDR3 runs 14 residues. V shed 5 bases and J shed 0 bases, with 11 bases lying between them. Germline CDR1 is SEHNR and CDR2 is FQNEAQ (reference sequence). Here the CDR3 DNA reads TGTGCCAGCAGCCCACCCACTACCTCCTACGAGCAGTACTTC. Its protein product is CASSPPTTSYEQYF. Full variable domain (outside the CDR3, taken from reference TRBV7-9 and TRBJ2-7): DTGVSQNPRHKITKRGQNVTFRCDPISEHNRLYWYRQTLGQGPEFLTYFQNEAQLEKSRLLSDRFSAERPKGSFSTLEIQRTEQGDSAMYLCASSPPTTSYEQYFGPGTRLTVT.

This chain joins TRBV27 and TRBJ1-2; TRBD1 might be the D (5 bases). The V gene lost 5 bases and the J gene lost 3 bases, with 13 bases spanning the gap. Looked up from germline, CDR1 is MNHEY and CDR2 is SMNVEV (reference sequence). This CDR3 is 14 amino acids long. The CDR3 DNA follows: TGTGCCAGCAGTCCCATTGACAGCTACTATGGCTACACCTTC. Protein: CASSPIDSYYGYTF.

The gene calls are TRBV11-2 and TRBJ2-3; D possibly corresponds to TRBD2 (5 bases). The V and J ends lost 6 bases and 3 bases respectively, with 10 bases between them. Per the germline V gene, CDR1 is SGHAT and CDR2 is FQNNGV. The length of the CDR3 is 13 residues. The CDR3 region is CASSLERTDTQYF. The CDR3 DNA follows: TGTGCCAGCAGTCTCGAGCGGACAGATACGCAGTATTTT.

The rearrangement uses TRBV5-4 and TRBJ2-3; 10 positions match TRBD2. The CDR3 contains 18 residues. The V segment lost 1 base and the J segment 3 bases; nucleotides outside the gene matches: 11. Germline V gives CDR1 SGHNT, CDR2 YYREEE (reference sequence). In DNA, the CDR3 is TGTGCCAGCAGCTTGAACCTAGCGGGAGTAAGAGGGACAGATACGCAGTATTTT. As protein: CASSLNLAGVRGTDTQYF.

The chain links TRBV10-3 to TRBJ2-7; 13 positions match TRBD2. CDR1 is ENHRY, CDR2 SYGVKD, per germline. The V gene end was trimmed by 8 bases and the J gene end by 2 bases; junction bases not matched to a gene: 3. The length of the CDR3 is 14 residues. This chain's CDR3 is CAIGTSGAAYEQYF. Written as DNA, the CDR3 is TGTGCCATCGGGACTAGCGGGGCAGCCTACGAGCAGTACTTC.

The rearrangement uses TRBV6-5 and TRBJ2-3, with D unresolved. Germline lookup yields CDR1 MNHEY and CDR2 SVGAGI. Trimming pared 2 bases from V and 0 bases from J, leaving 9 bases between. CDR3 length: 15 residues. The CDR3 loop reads CASSYGAISTDTQYF. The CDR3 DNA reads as TGTGCCAGCAGTTACGGAGCAATTAGCACAGATACGCAGTATTTT.

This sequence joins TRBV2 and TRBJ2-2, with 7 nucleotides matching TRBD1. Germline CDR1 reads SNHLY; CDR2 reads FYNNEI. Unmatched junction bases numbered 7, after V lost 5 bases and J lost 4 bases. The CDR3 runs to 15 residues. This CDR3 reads CASSFDRVSTGELFF. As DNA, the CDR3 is TGTGCCAGCAGTTTCGACAGGGTTAGCACCGGGGAGCTGTTTTTT.

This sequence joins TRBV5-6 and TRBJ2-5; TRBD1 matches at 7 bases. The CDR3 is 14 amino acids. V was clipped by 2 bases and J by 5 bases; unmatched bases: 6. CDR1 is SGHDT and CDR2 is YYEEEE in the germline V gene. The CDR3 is CASSLIRGRETQYF. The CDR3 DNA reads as TGTGCCAGCAGCTTAATAAGGGGGCGGGAGACCCAGTACTTC. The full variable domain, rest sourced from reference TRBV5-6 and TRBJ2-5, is DAGVTQSPTHLIKTRGQQVTLRCSPKSGHDTVSWYQQALGQGPQFIFQYYEEEERQRGNFPDRFSGHQFPNYSSELNVNALLLGDSALYLCASSLIRGRETQYFGPGTRLLVL.

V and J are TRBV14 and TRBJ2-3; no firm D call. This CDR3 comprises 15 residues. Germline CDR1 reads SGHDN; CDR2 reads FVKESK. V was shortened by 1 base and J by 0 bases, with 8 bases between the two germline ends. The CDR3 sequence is CASSQGIASTDTQYF. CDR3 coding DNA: TGTGCCAGCAGCCAAGGCATAGCTAGCACAGATACGCAGTATTTT.

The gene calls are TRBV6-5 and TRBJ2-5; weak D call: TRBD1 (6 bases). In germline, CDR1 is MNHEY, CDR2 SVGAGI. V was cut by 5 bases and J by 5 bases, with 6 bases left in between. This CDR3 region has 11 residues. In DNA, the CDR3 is TGTGCCAGCAGTCAGGGGGAGACCCAGTACTTC. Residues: CASSQGETQYF.

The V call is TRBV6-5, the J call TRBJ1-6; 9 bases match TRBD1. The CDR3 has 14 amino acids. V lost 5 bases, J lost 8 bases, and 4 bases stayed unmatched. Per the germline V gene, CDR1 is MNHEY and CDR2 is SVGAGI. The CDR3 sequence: CASSPGQGHSPLHF. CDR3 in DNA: TGTGCCAGCAGTCCGGGACAGGGACATTCACCCCTCCACTTT.

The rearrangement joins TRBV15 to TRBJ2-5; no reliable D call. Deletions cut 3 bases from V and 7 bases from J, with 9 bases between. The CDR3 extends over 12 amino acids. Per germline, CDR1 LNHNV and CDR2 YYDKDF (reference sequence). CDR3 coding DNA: TGTGCCACCAGCAGCGCGATTGGGACCCAGTACTTC. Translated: CATSSAIGTQYF.

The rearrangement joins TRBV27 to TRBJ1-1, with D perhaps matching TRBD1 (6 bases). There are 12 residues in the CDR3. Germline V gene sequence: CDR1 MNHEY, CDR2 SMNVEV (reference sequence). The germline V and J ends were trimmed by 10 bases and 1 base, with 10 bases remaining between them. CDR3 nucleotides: TGTGCCACCGGACAGAGGAACACTGAAGCTTTCTTT. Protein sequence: CATGQRNTEAFF.

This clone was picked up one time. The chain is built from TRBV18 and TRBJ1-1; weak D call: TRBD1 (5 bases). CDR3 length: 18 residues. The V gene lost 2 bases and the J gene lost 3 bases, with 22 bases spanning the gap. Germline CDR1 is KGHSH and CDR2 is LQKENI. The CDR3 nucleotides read TGTGCCAGCTCACCATACGGACAATCCACCATTGGGGACACTGAAGCTTTCTTT. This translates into CASSPYGQSTIGDTEAFF.

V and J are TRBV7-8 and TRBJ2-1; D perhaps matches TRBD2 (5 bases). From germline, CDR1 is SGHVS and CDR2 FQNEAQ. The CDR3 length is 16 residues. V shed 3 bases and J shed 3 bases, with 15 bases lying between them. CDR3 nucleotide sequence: TGTGCCAGCAGCTTCGAAGTCGGACGGGGCTACAATGAGCAGTTCTTC. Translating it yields CASSFEVGRGYNEQFF.

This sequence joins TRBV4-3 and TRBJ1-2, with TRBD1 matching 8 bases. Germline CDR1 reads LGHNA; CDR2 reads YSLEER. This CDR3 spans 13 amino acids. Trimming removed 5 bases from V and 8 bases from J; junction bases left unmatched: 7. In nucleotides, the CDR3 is TGCGCCAGCAGCACCCCAGGGGGCCGGGGCTACACCTTC. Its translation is CASSTPGGRGYTF.

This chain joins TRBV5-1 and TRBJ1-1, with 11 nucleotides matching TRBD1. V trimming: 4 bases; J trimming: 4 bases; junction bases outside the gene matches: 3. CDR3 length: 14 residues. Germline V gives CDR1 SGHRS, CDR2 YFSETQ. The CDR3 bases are TGCGCCAGCAGCGGACAGGGGGCGAGCACTGAAGCTTTCTTT. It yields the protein CASSGQGASTEAFF.

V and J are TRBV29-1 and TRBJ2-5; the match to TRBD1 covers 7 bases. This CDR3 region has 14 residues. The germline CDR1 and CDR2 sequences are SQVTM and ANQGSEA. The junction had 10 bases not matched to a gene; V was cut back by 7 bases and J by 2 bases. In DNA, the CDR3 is TGCAGCGCAAAAAAGGGACAGATTCAAGAGACCCAGTACTTC. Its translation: CSAKKGQIQETQYF.

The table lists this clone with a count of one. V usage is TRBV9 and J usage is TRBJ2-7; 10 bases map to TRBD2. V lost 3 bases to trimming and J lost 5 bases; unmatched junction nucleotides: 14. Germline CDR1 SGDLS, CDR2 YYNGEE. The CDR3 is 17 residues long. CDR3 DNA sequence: TGTGCCAGCAGCGGAGCATTCTACCCTAGCGGGAGCGACGAGCAGTACTTC. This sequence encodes CASSGAFYPSGSDEQYF.

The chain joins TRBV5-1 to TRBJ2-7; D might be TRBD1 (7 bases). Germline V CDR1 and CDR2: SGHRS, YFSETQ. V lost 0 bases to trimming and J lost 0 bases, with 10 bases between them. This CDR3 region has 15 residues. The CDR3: CASSLAGGYSYEQYF. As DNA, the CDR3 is TGCGCCAGCAGCTTGGCAGGGGGGTACTCCTACGAGCAGTACTTC.

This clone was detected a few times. In nucleotides, the CDR3 is TGTGCCAGCTCACCGCGATATAGCGGGAGCTACGAGCAGTACTTC. Protein product: CASSPRYSGSYEQYF. The chain has TRBV18 and TRBJ2-7; 9 bases match TRBD2. V lost 3 bases, J lost 3 bases, and 6 bases stayed unmatched. The CDR3 extends over 15 amino acids. Germline V gene data show CDR1 as KGHSH and CDR2 as LQKENI.

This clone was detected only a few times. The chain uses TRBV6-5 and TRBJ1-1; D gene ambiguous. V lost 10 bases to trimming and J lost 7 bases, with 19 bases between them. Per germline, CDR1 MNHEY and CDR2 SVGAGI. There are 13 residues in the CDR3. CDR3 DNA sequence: TGTGCCACCTCCAAAGGAGGCCGGAGTGAAGCTTTCTTT. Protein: CATSKGGRSEAFF.

The CDR3 DNA reads TGTGCCAGTAGTATAGCCCCCAGGGATTATGGCTACACCTTC. This encodes CASSIAPRDYGYTF. The chain carries TRBV19 and TRBJ1-2; possibly TRBD1 for D (5 bases). This CDR3 comprises 14 residues. Trimming pared 1 base from V and 5 bases from J, leaving 11 bases between. Germline values: CDR1 LNHDA, CDR2 SQIVND (reference sequence).

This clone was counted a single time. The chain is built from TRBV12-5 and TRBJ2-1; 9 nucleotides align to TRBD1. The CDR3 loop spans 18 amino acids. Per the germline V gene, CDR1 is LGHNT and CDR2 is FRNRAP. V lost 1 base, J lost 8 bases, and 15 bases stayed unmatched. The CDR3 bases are TGTGCTAGTGGTTTGGCCCGGGACAGGGCTGAGGCACAAGATGAGCAGTTCTTC. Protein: CASGLARDRAEAQDEQFF.

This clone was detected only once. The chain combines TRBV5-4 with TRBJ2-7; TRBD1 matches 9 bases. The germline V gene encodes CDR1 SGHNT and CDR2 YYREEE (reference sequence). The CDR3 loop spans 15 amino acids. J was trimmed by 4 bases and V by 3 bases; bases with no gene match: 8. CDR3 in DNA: TGTGCCAGCAGCTCCCCGGGACAGGGTTTGTACGAGCAGTACTTC. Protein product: CASSSPGQGLYEQYF.

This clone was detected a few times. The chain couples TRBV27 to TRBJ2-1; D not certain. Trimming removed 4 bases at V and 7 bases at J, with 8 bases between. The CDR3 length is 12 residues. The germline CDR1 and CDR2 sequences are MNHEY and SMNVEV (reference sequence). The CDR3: CASSSADNEQFF. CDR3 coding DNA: TGTGCCAGCAGTTCGGCGGATAATGAGCAGTTCTTC.

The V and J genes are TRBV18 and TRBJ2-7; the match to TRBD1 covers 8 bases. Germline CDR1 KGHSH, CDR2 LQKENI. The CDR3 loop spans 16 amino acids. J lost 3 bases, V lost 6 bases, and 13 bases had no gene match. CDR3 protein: CASSEPGQVPLYEQYF. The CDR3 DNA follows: TGTGCCAGCTCGGAACCGGGACAGGTGCCACTCTACGAGCAGTACTTC.

In DNA, the CDR3 is TGCGCCAGCAGCGCCCAGGGATCGGCCTACAATGAGCAGTTCTTC. As protein: CASSAQGSAYNEQFF. The V and J genes are TRBV5-1 and TRBJ2-1; D might be TRBD1 (5 bases). Germline CDR1 is SGHRS and CDR2 is YFSETQ. This CDR3 is 15 amino acids long. V was cut by 4 bases and J by 2 bases, with 13 bases left in between.